A selection of T cell receptor beta chains follows, all from one sample in a study of shared clonotypes between healthy human individuals. Clones were read by immunoSEQ multiplex PCR, and TCRdb kept only the in-frame ones, dropping some. The table lists approximately 350,000 clones, 96% of them singletons. Source material: memory CD8+ T cells sorted from blood. The origin of the receptors is a man aged 30-40 years in good health. The CDR3 runs from the conserved cysteine through the conserved F or W. D genes are given only for firm matches. Only part of the rows carry a size: once, few, many, or a class if the clone is expanded.

TRBJ2-7 TRBV11-2 NA 11 NA CASSLGPEQYF TGTGCCAGCAGCTTAGGGCCCGAGCAGTACTTC
TRBJ2-1 TRBV29-1 NA 16 TRBD2 CSVEDRLAERYNEQFF TGCAGCGTTGAAGATCGCCTAGCGGAGCGATACAATGAGCAGTTCTTC
TRBJ1-1 TRBV5-6 NA 15 TRBD1 CASSKRGGPNTEAFF TGTGCCAGCAGCAAGAGAGGGGGCCCAAACACTGAAGCTTTCTTT
TRBJ1-1 TRBV27 NA 14 NA CASSDSGQIPEAFF TGTGCCAGCAGTGACAGTGGGCAAATCCCTGAAGCTTTCTTT
TRBJ2-7 TRBV11-2 NA 15 TRBD1 CASSARDRFPYEQYF TGTGCCAGCAGCGCCCGGGACAGGTTCCCGTACGAGCAGTACTTC
TRBJ2-4 TRBV5-1 once 15 TRBD2 CASSLNPSGLNIQYF TGCGCCAGCAGCTTGAACCCTAGCGGTTTGAACATTCAGTACTTC
TRBJ1-5 TRBV2 NA 13 NA CASWDTENQPQHF TGTGCCAGCTGGGACACGGAGAATCAGCCCCAGCATTTT
TRBJ2-3 TRBV4-2 NA 16 TRBD2 CASSQIALAGTDTQYF TGTGCCAGCAGCCAAATAGCGCTAGCGGGAACAGATACGCAGTATTTT
TRBJ2-1 TRBV19 NA 15 TRBD2 CASSIGTSGRNEQFF TGTGCCAGTAGTATCGGGACTAGCGGGAGGAATGAGCAGTTCTTC
TRBJ2-7 TRBV2 NA 15 TRBD2 CASSEAQRGRYEQYF TGTGCCAGCAGTGAAGCGCAGCGGGGGCGCTACGAGCAGTACTTC